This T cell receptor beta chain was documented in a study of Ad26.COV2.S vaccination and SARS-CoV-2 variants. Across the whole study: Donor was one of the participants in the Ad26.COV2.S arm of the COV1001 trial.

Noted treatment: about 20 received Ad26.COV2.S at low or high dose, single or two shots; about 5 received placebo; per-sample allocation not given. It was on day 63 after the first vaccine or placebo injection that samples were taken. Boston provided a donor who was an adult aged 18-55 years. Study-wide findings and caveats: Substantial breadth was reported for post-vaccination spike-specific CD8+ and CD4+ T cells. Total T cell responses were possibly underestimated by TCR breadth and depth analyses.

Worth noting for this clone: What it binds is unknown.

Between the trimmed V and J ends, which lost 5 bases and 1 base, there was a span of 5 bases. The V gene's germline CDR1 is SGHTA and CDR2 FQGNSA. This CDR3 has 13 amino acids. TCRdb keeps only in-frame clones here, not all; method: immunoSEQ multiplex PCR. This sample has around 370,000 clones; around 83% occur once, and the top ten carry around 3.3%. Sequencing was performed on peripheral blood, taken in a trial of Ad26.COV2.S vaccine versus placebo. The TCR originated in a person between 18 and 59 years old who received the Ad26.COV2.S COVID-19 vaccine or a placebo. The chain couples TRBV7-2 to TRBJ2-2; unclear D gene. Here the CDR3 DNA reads TGTGCCAGCAGCACCCAGAACACCGGGGAGCTGTTTTTT. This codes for CASSTQNTGELFF.